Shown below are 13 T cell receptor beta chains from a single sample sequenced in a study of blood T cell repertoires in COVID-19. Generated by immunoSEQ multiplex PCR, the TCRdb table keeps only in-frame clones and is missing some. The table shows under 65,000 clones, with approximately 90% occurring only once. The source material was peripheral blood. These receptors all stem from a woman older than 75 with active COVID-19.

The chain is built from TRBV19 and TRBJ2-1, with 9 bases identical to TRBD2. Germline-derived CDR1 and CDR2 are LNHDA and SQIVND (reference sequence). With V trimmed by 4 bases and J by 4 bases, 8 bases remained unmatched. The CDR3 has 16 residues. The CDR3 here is CASSTGGSGRYNEQFF. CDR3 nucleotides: TGTGCCAGTAGTACCGGGGGGAGCGGGAGGTACAATGAGCAGTTCTTC.

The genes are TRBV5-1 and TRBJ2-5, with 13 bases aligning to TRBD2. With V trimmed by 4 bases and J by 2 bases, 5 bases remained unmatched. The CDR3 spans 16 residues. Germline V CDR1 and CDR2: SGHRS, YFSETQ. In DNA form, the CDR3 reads TGCGCCAGCAGCCCGGGGACTAGCGGGAATCAAGAGACCCAGTACTTC. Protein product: CASSPGTSGNQETQYF.

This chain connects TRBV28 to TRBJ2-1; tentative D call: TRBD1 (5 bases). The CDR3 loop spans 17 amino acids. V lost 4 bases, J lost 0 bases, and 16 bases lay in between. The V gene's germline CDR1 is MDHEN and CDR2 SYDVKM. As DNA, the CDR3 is TGTGCCAGCAGTTCTGGGGCCTGGAGCAGCTCCTACAATGAGCAGTTCTTC. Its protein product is CASSSGAWSSSYNEQFF.

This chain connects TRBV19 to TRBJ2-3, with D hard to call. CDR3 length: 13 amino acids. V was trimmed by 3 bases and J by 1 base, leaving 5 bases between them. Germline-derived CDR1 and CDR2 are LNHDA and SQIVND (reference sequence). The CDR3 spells CASSIRGTDTQYF. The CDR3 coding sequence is TGTGCCAGTAGTATTCGAGGCACAGATACGCAGTATTTT.

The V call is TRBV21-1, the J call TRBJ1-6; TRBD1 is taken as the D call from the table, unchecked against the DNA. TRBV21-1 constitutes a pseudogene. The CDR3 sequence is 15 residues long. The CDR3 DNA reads TGTGCCAGCAACTGGGACAGGGGGCAGGATTCACCCCTCCACTTT. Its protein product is CASNWDRGQDSPLHF.

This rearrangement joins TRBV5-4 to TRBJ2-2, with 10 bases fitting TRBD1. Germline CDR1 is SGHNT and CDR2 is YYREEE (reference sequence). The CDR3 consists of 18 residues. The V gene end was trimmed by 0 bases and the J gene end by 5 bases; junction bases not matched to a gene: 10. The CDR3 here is CASSLEFAGTGVTGELFF. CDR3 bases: TGTGCCAGCAGCTTGGAATTTGCCGGGACAGGGGTAACCGGGGAGCTGTTTTTT.

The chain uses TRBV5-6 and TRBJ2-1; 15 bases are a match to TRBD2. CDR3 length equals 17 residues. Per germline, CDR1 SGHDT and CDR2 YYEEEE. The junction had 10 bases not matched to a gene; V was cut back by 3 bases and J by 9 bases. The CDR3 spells CASSWTSGGDAGSEQFF. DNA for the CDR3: TGTGCCAGCAGCTGGACTAGCGGGGGGGACGCAGGCAGTGAGCAGTTCTTC. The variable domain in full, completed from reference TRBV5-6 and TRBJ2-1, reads DAGVTQSPTHLIKTRGQQVTLRCSPKSGHDTVSWYQQALGQGPQFIFQYYEEEERQRGNFPDRFSGHQFPNYSSELNVNALLLGDSALYLCASSWTSGGDAGSEQFFGPGTRLTVL.

The CDR3 sequence: CASRPPGLNTDTQYF. The CDR3 bases are TGTGCCAGCAGACCGCCCGGACTCAACACAGATACGCAGTATTTT. This chain joins TRBV11-2 and TRBJ2-3, with a weak D call TRBD2 (5 bases). Germline V gene lookup returns CDR1 SGHAT and CDR2 FQNNGV. Between the trimmed V and J ends, which lost 6 bases and 2 bases, there was a span of 15 bases. The CDR3 sequence is 15 residues long.

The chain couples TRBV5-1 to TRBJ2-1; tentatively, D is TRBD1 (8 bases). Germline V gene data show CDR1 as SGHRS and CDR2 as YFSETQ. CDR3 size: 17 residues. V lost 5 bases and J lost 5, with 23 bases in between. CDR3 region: CASRRLYSGTGHNEQFF. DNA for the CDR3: TGCGCCAGCAGAAGGCTATACAGCGGGACAGGTCACAATGAGCAGTTCTTC.

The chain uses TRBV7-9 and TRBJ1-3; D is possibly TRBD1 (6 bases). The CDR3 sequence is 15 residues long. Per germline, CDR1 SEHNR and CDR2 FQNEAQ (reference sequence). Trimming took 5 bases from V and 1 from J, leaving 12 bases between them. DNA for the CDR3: TGTGCCAGCAGCATTCACAGGGATTCTGGAAACACCATATATTTT. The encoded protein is CASSIHRDSGNTIYF.

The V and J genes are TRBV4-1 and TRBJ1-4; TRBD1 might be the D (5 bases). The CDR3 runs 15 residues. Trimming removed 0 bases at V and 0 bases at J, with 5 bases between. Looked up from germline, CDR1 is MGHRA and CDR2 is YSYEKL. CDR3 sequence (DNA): TGCGCCAGCAGCCAAGACAGGGCAACTAATGAAAAACTGTTTTTT. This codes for CASSQDRATNEKLFF.

Here the CDR3 DNA reads TGTGCCAGTTGCAGGGGGCCGAGGGGCTACACCTTC. The encoded protein is CASCRGPRGYTF. This chain links TRBV28 with TRBJ1-2, with 8 bases aligning to TRBD1. Germline assignment: CDR1 MDHEN and CDR2 SYDVKM. This CDR3 spans 12 amino acids. V lost 9 bases to trimming and J lost 8 bases; unmatched junction nucleotides: 8.

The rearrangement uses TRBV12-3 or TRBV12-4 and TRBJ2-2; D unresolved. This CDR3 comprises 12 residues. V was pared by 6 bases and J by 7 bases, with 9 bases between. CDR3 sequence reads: CASSSESGELFF. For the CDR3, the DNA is TGTGCCAGCAGCTCTGAGAGCGGGGAGCTGTTTTTT.